Listed below are T cell receptor beta chains from one sample, sequenced in a study of post-analysis software for immune sequencing data. TCRdb reprocessed the PCR reads via MiXCR and lists one record per CDR3 protein. The table lists about 770,000 distinct CDR3 sequences, 35% to 55% of them singletons, with just under 5% in the top ten. The sequenced sample was blood. The receptors were gathered from a girl aged 10-17 years with multiple sclerosis. Each CDR3 is given with its conserved first and last residue. The D gene is left open where the match is weak. Size is omitted from some rows. Given values are once, few, many or a class for expanded clones.

CDR3aa | CDR3nt | abundance | j_gene | v_gene | d_gene
CTSSLGLGRVGGYTF | TGTACCAGCAGCTTAGGGTTGGGCAGGGTCGGTGGCTACACCTTC | - | TRBJ1-2 | TRBV7-8 | -
CASSLEDFQETQYF | TGTGCCAGCAGCCTCGAGGACTTCCAAGAGACCCAGTACTTC | - | TRBJ2-5 | TRBV7-9 | -
CASTQGAEGYTF | TGTGCCAGCACACAGGGGGCGGAGGGCTACACCTTC | - | TRBJ1-2 | TRBV7-2 | TRBD1
CASSLGSGDRVWEQYF | TGTGCTAGCAGTTTGGGTTCCGGGGACAGGGTGTGGGAGCAGTACTTC | few | TRBJ2-7 | TRBV27 | TRBD1
CASSLAGRREYGYTF | TGTGCCAGCAGCTTAGCGGGGAGACGGGAATATGGCTACACCTTC | few | TRBJ1-2 | TRBV7-9 | -
CASSVLAGAPQETRYF | TGTGCCAGCAGCGTGCTAGCGGGAGCACCTCAAGAGACCCGGTACTTC | - | TRBJ2-5 | TRBV2 | TRBD2
CASSPSQGRVYGYTF | TGTGCCAGCAGCCCGAGTCAGGGGAGGGTCTATGGCTACACCTTC | - | TRBJ1-2 | TRBV7-2 | -
CASSDPAPGELFF | TGTGCCAGCAGTGACCCCGCCCCCGGGGAGCTGTTTTTT | - | TRBJ2-2 | TRBV6-4 | -
CASSNIQGHYNYGYTF | TGTGCCAGCAGTAATATACAGGGGCACTATAACTATGGCTACACCTTC | - | TRBJ1-2 | TRBV12-3/TRBV12-4 | TRBD1
CASSIQLGQVGSEAFF | TGTGCCAGCAGCATACAATTGGGACAGGTTGGCTCTGAAGCTTTCTTT | - | TRBJ1-1 | TRBV27 | TRBD1
CASSEYFTSYEQYF | TGTGCCAGCAGTGAGTACTTTACCTCCTACGAGCAGTACTTC | - | TRBJ2-7 | TRBV5-5 | -
CASSLSGTPLNEQYF | TGTGCCAGCAGCTTAAGCGGGACACCCCTCAACGAGCAGTACTTC | - | TRBJ2-7 | TRBV7-2 | -
CASRDSTRTEAFF | TGCGCCAGCCGGGACAGTACGAGGACTGAAGCTTTCTTT | few | TRBJ1-1 | TRBV5-1 | TRBD1
CASSSPGQTGSYEQYF | TGTGCCAGCAGTTCTCCAGGGCAGACCGGCTCCTACGAGCAGTACTTC | - | TRBJ2-7 | TRBV12-3/TRBV12-4 | -
CASSGTGGQPQHF | TGTGCCAGCAGTGGGACAGGGGGTCAGCCCCAGCATTTT | - | TRBJ1-5 | TRBV12-3/TRBV12-4 | TRBD1
CARSFLRDASYEQYF | TGTGCCCGCAGTTTTTTAAGGGACGCCTCCTACGAGCAGTACTTC | - | TRBJ2-7 | TRBV12-3/TRBV12-4 | -